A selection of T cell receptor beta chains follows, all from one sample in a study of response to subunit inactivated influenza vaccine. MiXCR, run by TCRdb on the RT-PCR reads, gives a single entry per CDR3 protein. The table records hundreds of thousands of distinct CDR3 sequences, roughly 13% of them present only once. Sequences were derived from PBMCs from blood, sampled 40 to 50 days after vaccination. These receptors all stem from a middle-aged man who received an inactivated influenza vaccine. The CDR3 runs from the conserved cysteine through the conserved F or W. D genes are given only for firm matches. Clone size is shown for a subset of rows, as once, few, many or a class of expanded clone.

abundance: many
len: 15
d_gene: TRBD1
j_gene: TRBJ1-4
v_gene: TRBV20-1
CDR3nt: TGCAGTGCTAGACTCAGGGGGCTCGGTAATGAAAAACTGTTTTTT
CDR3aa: CSARLRGLGNEKLFF

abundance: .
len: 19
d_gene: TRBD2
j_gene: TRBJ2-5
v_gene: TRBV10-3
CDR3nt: TGTGCCATCAGTGATCTCCCTAGCGGGGGGGCCTGTAGCAAAGAGACCCAGTACTTC
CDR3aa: CAISDLPSGGACSKETQYF

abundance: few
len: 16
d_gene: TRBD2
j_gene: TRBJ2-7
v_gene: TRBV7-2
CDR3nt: TGTGCCAGCAGCCCCCTAGGCGGGAGGGTGTCCTACGAGCAGTACTTC
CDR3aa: CASSPLGGRVSYEQYF

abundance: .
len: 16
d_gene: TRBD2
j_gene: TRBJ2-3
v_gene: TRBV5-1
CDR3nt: TGCGCCAGCAGCTTGCACGGCGGGGGGGCCTCAGATACGCAGTATTTT
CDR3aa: CASSLHGGGASDTQYF

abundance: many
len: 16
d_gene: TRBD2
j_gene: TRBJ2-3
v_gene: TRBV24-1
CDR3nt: TGTGCCACCAGTGACCCCGGGACTAGCGGCACAGATACGCAGTATTTT
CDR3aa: CATSDPGTSGTDTQYF

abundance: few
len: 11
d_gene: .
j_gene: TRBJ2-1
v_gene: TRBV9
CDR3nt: TGTGCCAGCAGCATCGGGGATGAGCAGTTCTTC
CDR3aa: CASSIGDEQFF

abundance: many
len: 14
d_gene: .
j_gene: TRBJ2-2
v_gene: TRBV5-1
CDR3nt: TGCGCCAGCAGGTCACAGGGAGGGACCGGGGAGCTGTTTTTT
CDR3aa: CASRSQGGTGELFF

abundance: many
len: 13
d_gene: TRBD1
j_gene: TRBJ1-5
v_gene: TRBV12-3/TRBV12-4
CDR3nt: TGTGCCAGCAGTGAGGGACAGGGCATTCCCCAGCATTTT
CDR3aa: CASSEGQGIPQHF

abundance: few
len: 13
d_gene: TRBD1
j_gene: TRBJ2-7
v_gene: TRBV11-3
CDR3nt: TGTGCCAGCAGCCGGACAGGGGATGGCGGGCAGTACTTC
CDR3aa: CASSRTGDGGQYF

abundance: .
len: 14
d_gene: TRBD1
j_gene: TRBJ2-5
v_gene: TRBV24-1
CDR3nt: TGTGCCACCAGTGGTCCAGGGGGCGACGAGACCCAGTACTTC
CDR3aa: CATSGPGGDETQYF

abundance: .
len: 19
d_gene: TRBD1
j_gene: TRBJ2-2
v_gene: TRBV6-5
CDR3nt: TGTGCCAGCAGTTACGCGGGACAGGGCGGACCGACGTACACCGGGGAGCTGTTTTTT
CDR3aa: CASSYAGQGGPTYTGELFF

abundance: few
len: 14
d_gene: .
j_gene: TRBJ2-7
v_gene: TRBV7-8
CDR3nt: TGTGCCAGCACTATCAGGGGGACTACGGGGGAGCAGTACTTC
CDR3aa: CASTIRGTTGEQYF

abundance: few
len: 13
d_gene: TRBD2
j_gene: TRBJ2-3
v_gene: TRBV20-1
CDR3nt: TGCAGTGCTAGAGCGGGAGGACTAGATACGCAGTATTTT
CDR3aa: CSARAGGLDTQYF

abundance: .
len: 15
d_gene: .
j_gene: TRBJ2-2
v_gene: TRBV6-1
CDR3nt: TGTGCCGGGGGGCGGGTCTCCTCGCGTACCGGGGAGCTGTTTTTT
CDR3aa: CAGGRVSSRTGELFF

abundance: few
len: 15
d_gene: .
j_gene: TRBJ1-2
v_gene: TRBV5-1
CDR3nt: TGCGCCAGCAGCCCTGGAGTCGGGGGCGGCTATGGCTACACCTTC
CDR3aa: CASSPGVGGGYGYTF

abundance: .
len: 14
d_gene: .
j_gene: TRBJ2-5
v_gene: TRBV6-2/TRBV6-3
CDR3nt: TGTGCCAGCAGCAAATCCGGGGGCGAAGGTACCCAGTACTTC
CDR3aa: CASSKSGGEGTQYF

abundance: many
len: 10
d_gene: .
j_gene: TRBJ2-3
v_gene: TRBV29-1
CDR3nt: TGCAGCGTTGTCCCAGATACGCAGTATTTT
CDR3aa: CSVVPDTQYF

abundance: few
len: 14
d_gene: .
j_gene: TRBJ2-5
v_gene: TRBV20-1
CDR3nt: TGCAGTGCTAGTAGACCGGAGGTCCAAGAGACCCAGTACTTC
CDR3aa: CSASRPEVQETQYF

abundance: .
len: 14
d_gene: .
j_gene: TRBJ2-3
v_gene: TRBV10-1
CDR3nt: TGCGCCAGCAGTGAGTTAATCGTGCCGGGTACGCAGTATTTT
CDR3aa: CASSELIVPGTQYF

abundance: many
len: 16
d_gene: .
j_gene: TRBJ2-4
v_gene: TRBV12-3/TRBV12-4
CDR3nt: TGTGCCAGCCTCCCCAATGAGGCTCTAGCCAAAAACATTCAGTACTTC
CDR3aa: CASLPNEALAKNIQYF

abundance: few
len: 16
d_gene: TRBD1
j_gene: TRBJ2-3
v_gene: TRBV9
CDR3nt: TGTGCCAGCAGCGCAGGACAGGGCTCTAGCACAGATACGCAGTATTTT
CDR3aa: CASSAGQGSSTDTQYF

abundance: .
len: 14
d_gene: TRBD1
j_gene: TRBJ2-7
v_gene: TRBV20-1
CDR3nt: TGCAGTCCTTTTCCGGGACAGCCGACCTACGAGCAGTACTTC
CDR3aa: CSPFPGQPTYEQYF

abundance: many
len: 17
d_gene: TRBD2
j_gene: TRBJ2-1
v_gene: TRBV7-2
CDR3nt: TGTGCCAGCAGCTTAGGGCTAGCGGGTAGCTCCTACAATGAGCAGTTCTTC
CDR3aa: CASSLGLAGSSYNEQFF

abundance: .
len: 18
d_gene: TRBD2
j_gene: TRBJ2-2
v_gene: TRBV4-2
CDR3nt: TGTGCCAGCAGCCAGGTCCTAGCGGGGGGGCCCGGCACCGGGGAGCTGTTTTTT
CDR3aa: CASSQVLAGGPGTGELFF

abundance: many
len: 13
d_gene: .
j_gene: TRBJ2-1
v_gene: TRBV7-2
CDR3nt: TGTGCCAGCAGCTTAGCGTTGACGTATGAGCAGTTCTTC
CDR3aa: CASSLALTYEQFF

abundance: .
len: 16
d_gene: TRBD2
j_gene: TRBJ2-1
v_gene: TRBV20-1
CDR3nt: TGCAGTGGCCAAGAGCGAGCGGGAGCAGCCTACAATGAGCAGTTCTTC
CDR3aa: CSGQERAGAAYNEQFF

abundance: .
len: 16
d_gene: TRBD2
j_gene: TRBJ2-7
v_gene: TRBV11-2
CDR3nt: TGTGCCAGCAGCTTAGGTTCCAGCGGGGTCTCCTACGAGCAGTACTTC
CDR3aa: CASSLGSSGVSYEQYF

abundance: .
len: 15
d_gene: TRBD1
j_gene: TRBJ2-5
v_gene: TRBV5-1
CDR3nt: TGCGCCAGCAGCTACCAGACAGGGGTAGATGTGACCCAGTACTTC
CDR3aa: CASSYQTGVDVTQYF

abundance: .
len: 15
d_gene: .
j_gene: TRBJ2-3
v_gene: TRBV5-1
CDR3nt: TGCGCCAGCAGCCGGGACGGCGGAAGCACAGATACGCAGTATTTT
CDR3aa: CASSRDGGSTDTQYF

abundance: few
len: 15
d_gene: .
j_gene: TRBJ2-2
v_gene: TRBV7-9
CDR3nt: TGTGCCACCACCCAATCGGGCAGGAACACCGGGGAGCTGTTTTTT
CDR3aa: CATTQSGRNTGELFF

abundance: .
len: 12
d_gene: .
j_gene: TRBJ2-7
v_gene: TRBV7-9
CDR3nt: TGTGCCAGCAGCGTTGGGTTAAGCGAGCAGTACTTC
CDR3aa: CASSVGLSEQYF

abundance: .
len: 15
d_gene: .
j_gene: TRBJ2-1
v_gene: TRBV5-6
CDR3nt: TGTGCCAGCAGCTTAAGACAGGTTCTTGGGAATGAGCAGTTCTTC
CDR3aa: CASSLRQVLGNEQFF

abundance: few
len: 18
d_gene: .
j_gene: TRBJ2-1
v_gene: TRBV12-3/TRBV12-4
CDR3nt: TGTGCCAGCAGTCAGGCCCCAGGGGCCTACGGCTCCTACAATGAGCAGTTCTTC
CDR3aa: CASSQAPGAYGSYNEQFF

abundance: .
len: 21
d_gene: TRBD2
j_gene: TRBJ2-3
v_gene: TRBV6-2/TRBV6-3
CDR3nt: TGTGCCAGCAGTCCACTTCGTCTGCGGGCTAGCGGGGGGGACGGGGCAGATACGCAGTATTTT
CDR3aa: CASSPLRLRASGGDGADTQYF

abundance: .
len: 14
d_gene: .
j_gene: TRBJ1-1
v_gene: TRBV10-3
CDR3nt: TGTGCCATCAGCCGGCTAATTGTGAACACTGAAGCTTTCTTT
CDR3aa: CAISRLIVNTEAFF

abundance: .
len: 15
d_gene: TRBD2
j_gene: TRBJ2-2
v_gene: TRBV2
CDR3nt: TGTGCCAGCAGTGTGGCTAGCGGGGGCTCCGGGGAGCTGTTTTTT
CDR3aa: CASSVASGGSGELFF

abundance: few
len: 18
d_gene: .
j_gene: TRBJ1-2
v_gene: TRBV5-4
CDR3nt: TGTGCCAGCAGCTTGGCTGATATTTATTGGGGGCGTAGCTATGGCTACACCTTC
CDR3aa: CASSLADIYWGRSYGYTF

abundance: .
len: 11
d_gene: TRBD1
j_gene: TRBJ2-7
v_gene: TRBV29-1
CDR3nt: TGCAGCGTCCAGGGGGCCCACGAGCAGTACTTC
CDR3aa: CSVQGAHEQYF

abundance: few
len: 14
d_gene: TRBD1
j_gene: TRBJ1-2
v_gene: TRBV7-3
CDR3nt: TGTGCCAGCAGCTCGGGACAGGGGGGTGGTGGCTACACCTTC
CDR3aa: CASSSGQGGGGYTF

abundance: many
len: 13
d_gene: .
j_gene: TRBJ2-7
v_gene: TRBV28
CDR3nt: TGTGCCAGCAGTCCTGGAGCAACCTACGAGCAGTACTTC
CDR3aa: CASSPGATYEQYF

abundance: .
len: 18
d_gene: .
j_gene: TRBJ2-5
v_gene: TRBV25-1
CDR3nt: TGTGCCAGCAGTGATCTGGGAATGGAGGGGAATTTCCAAGAGACCCAGTACTTC
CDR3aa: CASSDLGMEGNFQETQYF

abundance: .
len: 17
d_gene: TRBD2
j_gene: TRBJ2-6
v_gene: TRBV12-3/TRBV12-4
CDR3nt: TGTGCCAGCAGATTAGCGGGGGGTTCCTCTGGGGCCAACGTCCTGACTTTC
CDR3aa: CASRLAGGSSGANVLTF

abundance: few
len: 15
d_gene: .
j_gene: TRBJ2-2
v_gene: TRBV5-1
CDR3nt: TGCGCCAGCAGCTTGACAGTAACGAACACCGGGGAGCTGTTTTTT
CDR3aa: CASSLTVTNTGELFF

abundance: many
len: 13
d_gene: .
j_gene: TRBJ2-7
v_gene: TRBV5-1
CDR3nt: TGCGCCAGCAGCTTGGAAAGGCAGGCGGAGCAGTACTTC
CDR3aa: CASSLERQAEQYF

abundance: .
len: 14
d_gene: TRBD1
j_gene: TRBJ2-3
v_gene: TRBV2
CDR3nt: TGTGCCAGCAGTCCGGACAGGGGACAAGATACGCAGTATTTT
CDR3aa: CASSPDRGQDTQYF

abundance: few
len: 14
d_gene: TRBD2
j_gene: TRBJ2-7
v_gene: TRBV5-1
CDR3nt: TGCGCCAGCAGACGGCGGGAGGGATCCTACGAGCAGTACTTC
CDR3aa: CASRRREGSYEQYF

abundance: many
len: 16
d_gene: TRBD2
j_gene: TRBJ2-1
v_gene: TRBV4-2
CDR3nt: TGTGCCAGCAGCCAAGAACTGGCTAGCGGATACAATGAGCAGTTCTTC
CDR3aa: CASSQELASGYNEQFF

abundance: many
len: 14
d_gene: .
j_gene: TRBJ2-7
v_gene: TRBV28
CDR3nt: TGTGCCAGCAGTTGGTTCAGGGAGACCTACGAGCAGTACTTC
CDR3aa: CASSWFRETYEQYF

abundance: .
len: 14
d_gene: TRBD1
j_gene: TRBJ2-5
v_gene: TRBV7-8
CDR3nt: TGTGCCAGCAGGGAAAACAGGGGGCGAGAGACCCAGTACTTC
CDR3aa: CASRENRGRETQYF

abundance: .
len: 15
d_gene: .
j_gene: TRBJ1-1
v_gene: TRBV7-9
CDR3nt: TGTGCCAGCAGCTTAGTTGGACGAGGGAACACTGAAGCTTTCTTT
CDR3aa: CASSLVGRGNTEAFF

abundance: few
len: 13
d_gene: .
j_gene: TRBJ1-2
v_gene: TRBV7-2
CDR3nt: TGTGCCAGCAGTGCTTGGGATCACTATGGCTACACCTTC
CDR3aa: CASSAWDHYGYTF

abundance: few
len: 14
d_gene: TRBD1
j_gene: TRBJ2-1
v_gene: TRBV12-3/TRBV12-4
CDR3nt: TGTGCCAGCAGTTCACAGGGGAATAACAATGAGCAGTTCTTC
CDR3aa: CASSSQGNNNEQFF

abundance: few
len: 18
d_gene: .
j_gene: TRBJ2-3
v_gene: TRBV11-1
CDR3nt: TGTGCCAGCAGCTTAGTTGGGACCCGGAGAGTGAGCACAGATACGCAGTATTTT
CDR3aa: CASSLVGTRRVSTDTQYF

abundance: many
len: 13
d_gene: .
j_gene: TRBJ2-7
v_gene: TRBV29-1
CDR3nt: TGCAGCGTCCAAGCCCGTTCAGGCTACGAGCAGTACTTC
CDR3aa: CSVQARSGYEQYF